The rows below give T cell receptor beta chains drawn from one sample of a study of CD8 T cells in Susac syndrome. A single record per CDR3 protein comes from TCRdb applying MiXCR to the immunoSEQ multiplex PCR reads. The sample holds about 290,000 distinct CDR3 sequences, 85% seen once. Sequencing was carried out using CD8+ T cells from PBMCs. The source of these receptors is a human donor with multiple sclerosis. CDR3s include the opening cysteine and the closing phenylalanine or tryptophan. The order of the fields is CDR3 length, V gene, J gene, clone size, CDR3 protein. Only some rows state a clone size, as once, few, many or a class for expanded clones.

CDR3 length: 13
V gene: TRBV29-1
J gene: TRBJ1-2
clone size: .
CDR3 protein: CSVEAPKRVGYTF

CDR3 length: 18
V gene: TRBV12-3/TRBV12-4
J gene: TRBJ2-6
clone size: once
CDR3 protein: CASSPTGPWGIGANVLTF

CDR3 length: 12
V gene: TRBV29-1
J gene: TRBJ2-1
clone size: .
CDR3 protein: CSVGQGNYEQFF

CDR3 length: 15
V gene: TRBV27
J gene: TRBJ1-2
clone size: .
CDR3 protein: CASSFVGLHYYGYTF

CDR3 length: 14
V gene: TRBV27
J gene: TRBJ2-7
clone size: .
CDR3 protein: CASSSSGYSYEQYF

CDR3 length: 13
V gene: TRBV7-8
J gene: TRBJ2-7
clone size: once
CDR3 protein: CASLGDSSYEQYF

CDR3 length: 12
V gene: TRBV7-4
J gene: TRBJ2-4
clone size: .
CDR3 protein: CANSGVRNIQYF

CDR3 length: 13
V gene: TRBV30
J gene: TRBJ1-1
clone size: .
CDR3 protein: CAVDLGGGTEAFF

CDR3 length: 15
V gene: TRBV20-1
J gene: TRBJ2-1
clone size: .
CDR3 protein: CSATPTSGPRDEQFF

CDR3 length: 16
V gene: TRBV7-9
J gene: TRBJ2-2
clone size: few
CDR3 protein: CASSPSGSYGAGELFF

CDR3 length: 15
V gene: TRBV4-1
J gene: TRBJ2-1
clone size: .
CDR3 protein: CASSPGPGARGEQFF

CDR3 length: 15
V gene: TRBV27
J gene: TRBJ2-7
clone size: .
CDR3 protein: CASSPSAGVSYEQYF

CDR3 length: 17
V gene: TRBV11-3
J gene: TRBJ2-3
clone size: .
CDR3 protein: CASSSGTSGLSTDTQYF

CDR3 length: 15
V gene: TRBV6-2/TRBV6-3
J gene: TRBJ2-5
clone size: .
CDR3 protein: CASSWFTGGEWAQYF

CDR3 length: 13
V gene: TRBV4-3
J gene: TRBJ2-1
clone size: .
CDR3 protein: CASSPDRYNEQFF

CDR3 length: 13
V gene: TRBV29-1
J gene: TRBJ1-1
clone size: .
CDR3 protein: CSVLTFSGQVDFF

CDR3 length: 14
V gene: TRBV28
J gene: TRBJ2-7
clone size: .
CDR3 protein: CASSPYGNTYEQYF

CDR3 length: 14
V gene: TRBV20-1
J gene: TRBJ2-7
clone size: once
CDR3 protein: CRPVPRLGTYEQYF

CDR3 length: 13
V gene: TRBV27
J gene: TRBJ1-2
clone size: .
CDR3 protein: CASSFGRYGGYTF

CDR3 length: 13
V gene: TRBV25-1
J gene: TRBJ1-2
clone size: .
CDR3 protein: CASSAGGGDGYTF

CDR3 length: 14
V gene: TRBV20-1
J gene: TRBJ2-7
clone size: .
CDR3 protein: CSARDRGPPYEQYF

CDR3 length: 19
V gene: TRBV7-9
J gene: TRBJ2-1
clone size: .
CDR3 protein: CASIPGLAGGPLTYNEQFF

CDR3 length: 17
V gene: TRBV4-2
J gene: TRBJ2-2
clone size: .
CDR3 protein: CASSHGLAGGPAGELFF

CDR3 length: 15
V gene: TRBV19
J gene: TRBJ2-1
clone size: .
CDR3 protein: CASRVTSGIDNEQFF

CDR3 length: 16
V gene: TRBV15
J gene: TRBJ2-7
clone size: .
CDR3 protein: CATSRAGTGVPYEQYF

CDR3 length: 15
V gene: TRBV7-8
J gene: TRBJ2-7
clone size: .
CDR3 protein: CASSLRDSEDYEQYF

CDR3 length: 15
V gene: TRBV28
J gene: TRBJ2-5
clone size: .
CDR3 protein: CASRVAGGERETQYF

CDR3 length: 18
V gene: TRBV5-1
J gene: TRBJ2-3
clone size: .
CDR3 protein: CASSLAGLAATSTDTQYF

CDR3 length: 16
V gene: TRBV19
J gene: TRBJ2-5
clone size: once
CDR3 protein: CASSAQTGGAGETQYF

CDR3 length: 14
V gene: TRBV9
J gene: TRBJ1-1
clone size: .
CDR3 protein: CASRETGGNTEAFF

CDR3 length: 14
V gene: TRBV13
J gene: TRBJ2-2
clone size: .
CDR3 protein: CASKKSGGKRELFF

CDR3 length: 12
V gene: TRBV27
J gene: TRBJ2-7
clone size: once
CDR3 protein: CASSQGDYEQYF

CDR3 length: 15
V gene: TRBV7-8
J gene: TRBJ2-7
clone size: few
CDR3 protein: CASSLVAGASYEQYF

CDR3 length: 15
V gene: TRBV12-3/TRBV12-4
J gene: TRBJ2-1
clone size: .
CDR3 protein: CASSFGQGAYNEQFF

CDR3 length: 13
V gene: TRBV29-1
J gene: TRBJ1-1
clone size: .
CDR3 protein: CSVGDRGSTEAFF

CDR3 length: 15
V gene: TRBV12-3/TRBV12-4
J gene: TRBJ2-2
clone size: few
CDR3 protein: CASEETERGTGELFF

CDR3 length: 16
V gene: TRBV6-1
J gene: TRBJ2-7
clone size: .
CDR3 protein: CASRPRTGLAHYEQYF

CDR3 length: 14
V gene: TRBV27
J gene: TRBJ2-7
clone size: .
CDR3 protein: CASSLYDSSDEQYF

CDR3 length: 13
V gene: TRBV5-6
J gene: TRBJ2-1
clone size: .
CDR3 protein: CASSLELAREQFF

CDR3 length: 15
V gene: TRBV6-6
J gene: TRBJ2-7
clone size: .
CDR3 protein: CASSYSSPPLDEQYF

CDR3 length: 16
V gene: TRBV21-1
J gene: TRBJ2-2
clone size: once
CDR3 protein: CASSDRKGLKGGELFF

CDR3 length: 15
V gene: TRBV19
J gene: TRBJ2-3
clone size: few
CDR3 protein: CASSRGAGEADTQYF

CDR3 length: 15
V gene: TRBV6-5
J gene: TRBJ2-7
clone size: .
CDR3 protein: CASSYSSGRWYEQYF

CDR3 length: 13
V gene: TRBV19
J gene: TRBJ1-1
clone size: once
CDR3 protein: CASSMLAGTEAFF

CDR3 length: 16
V gene: TRBV7-9
J gene: TRBJ2-1
clone size: .
CDR3 protein: CASSITSGRVGDEQFF

CDR3 length: 14
V gene: TRBV4-1
J gene: TRBJ1-2
clone size: .
CDR3 protein: CASSHDVSGNGYTF

CDR3 length: 14
V gene: TRBV6-1
J gene: TRBJ2-7
clone size: many
CDR3 protein: CASSLGAGAYEQYF

CDR3 length: 12
V gene: TRBV4-3
J gene: TRBJ1-2
clone size: .
CDR3 protein: CASRGTAYGYTF

CDR3 length: 14
V gene: TRBV5-5
J gene: TRBJ1-1
clone size: .
CDR3 protein: CASSLTALNTEAFF

CDR3 length: 16
V gene: TRBV28
J gene: TRBJ2-5
clone size: .
CDR3 protein: CASRELAGGFQETQYF

CDR3 length: 13
V gene: TRBV30
J gene: TRBJ2-1
clone size: .
CDR3 protein: CAWSVGTGGEQFF

CDR3 length: 13
V gene: TRBV28
J gene: TRBJ1-1
clone size: .
CDR3 protein: CASTTRLGAEAFF

CDR3 length: 15
V gene: TRBV28
J gene: TRBJ1-1
clone size: .
CDR3 protein: CASSLYGGSYTEAFF

CDR3 length: 12
V gene: TRBV28
J gene: TRBJ1-2
clone size: .
CDR3 protein: CSTQETGNGYTF

CDR3 length: 13
V gene: TRBV1
J gene: TRBJ1-2
clone size: .
CDR3 protein: CTSSGYTSYGYTF

CDR3 length: 15
V gene: TRBV6-5
J gene: TRBJ1-1
clone size: .
CDR3 protein: CASEESQGPNTEAFF

CDR3 length: 13
V gene: TRBV13
J gene: TRBJ2-7
clone size: .
CDR3 protein: CASSFGRNEGPYF